These 23 T cell receptor beta chains share one sample of origin, sequenced in a study of radiation and T cells in renal cell carcinoma. Documented treatment: treatment-naive control, cytoreductive nephrectomy. The data were produced by immunoSEQ multiplex PCR, yet TCRdb's version contains in-frame clones alone and is incomplete. The sample includes more than 8,000 clones, over 60% of them seen just once. The sequences come from tumor tissue, collected from a patient whose treatment was nephrectomy without radiotherapy. Receptor source: a man aged 55 to 70 with renal cell carcinoma.

The chain has TRBV7-3 and TRBJ1-1, with a possible D match to TRBD1 (5 bases). This CDR3 has 15 residues. Germline-derived CDR1 and CDR2 are SGHTA and FQGTGA. V was trimmed by 5 bases and J by 1 base, leaving 14 bases between them. CDR3 loop: CASSVLAGGNTEAFF. CDR3 nucleotides: TGTGCCAGCAGCGTACTTGCCGGGGGGAACACTGAAGCTTTCTTT. Based on the CDR3 plus reference TRBV7-3 and TRBJ1-1, the full variable domain is GAGVSQTPSNKVTEKGKYVELRCDPISGHTALYWYRQSLGQGPEFLIYFQGTGAADDSGLPNDRFFAVRPEGSVSTLKIQRTERGDSAVYLCASSVLAGGNTEAFFGQGTRLTVV.

This clone was seen only a few times. The chain uses TRBV5-4 and TRBJ1-1; D is possibly TRBD1 (6 bases). Germline-derived CDR1 and CDR2 are SGHNT and YYREEE (reference sequence). V lost 2 bases and J 4 bases, leaving 12 bases between the germline ends. This CDR3 spans 14 amino acids. CDR3 DNA: TGTGCCAGCAGCTTTGTGGGGGGGGCCACTGAAGCTTTCTTT. Its translation: CASSFVGGATEAFF.

This clone was counted only a few times. V gene TRBV27 combines with J gene TRBJ1-2; possibly TRBD1 for D (6 bases). Germline V gene lookup returns CDR1 MNHEY and CDR2 SMNVEV (reference sequence). The CDR3 runs to 15 residues. Trimming removed 5 bases at V and 2 bases at J, with 15 bases between. The CDR3 protein is CASSPLSDRNYGYTF. CDR3 sequence (DNA): TGTGCCAGCAGTCCCCTCTCGGACAGAAACTATGGCTACACCTTC.

The rearrangement uses TRBV6-5 and TRBJ1-1, with no clear D. The germline V and J ends were trimmed by 2 bases and 3 bases, with 7 bases remaining between them. CDR3 length: 13 residues. Per germline, CDR1 MNHEY and CDR2 SVGAGI. This chain's CDR3 is CASSYTIDTEAFF. CDR3 DNA: TGTGCCAGCAGTTACACGATCGACACTGAAGCTTTCTTT.

The V call is TRBV7-6, the J call TRBJ2-3; 13 bases line up with TRBD2. Losses at the gene ends were 4 bases for V and 4 bases for J; bases not matched to a gene: 8. CDR3 length: 17 amino acids. In germline, CDR1 is SGHVS, CDR2 FNYEAQ. DNA of the CDR3: TGTGCCAGCAGCTCTTACGGACTAGCGGGGGACGCAGATACGCAGTATTTT. Residues: CASSSYGLAGDADTQYF.

The J gene is TRBJ2-2, the V gene TRBV19; tentatively, D is TRBD1 or TRBD2 (5 bases each). Germline V CDR1 and CDR2: LNHDA, SQIVND (reference sequence). There are 16 residues in the CDR3. The ends were cut back, 1 base at V and 5 bases at J, with 14 bases in the middle. The CDR3, as DNA: TGTGCCAGTAGTATAGCGGGGCCCCCGGGAACCGGGGAGCTGTTTTTT. It encodes CASSIAGPPGTGELFF.

The V gene is TRBV14, the J gene TRBJ2-7; a possible D gene is TRBD1 (6 bases). Trimming pared 4 bases from V and 4 bases from J, leaving 11 bases between. Germline CDR1 reads SGHDN; CDR2 reads FVKESK. This CDR3 spans 13 amino acids. CDR3 loop: CASSLGQQYEQYF. The CDR3 DNA reads TGTGCCAGCAGCCTCGGACAGCAGTACGAGCAGTACTTC. Using reference TRBV14 and TRBJ2-7 for the parts outside the CDR3, the full variable domain is EAGVTQFPSHSVIEKGQTVTLRCDPISGHDNLYWYRRVMGKEIKFLLHFVKESKQDESGMPNNRFLAERTGGTYSTLKVQPAELEDSGVYFCASSLGQQYEQYFGPGTRLTVT.

A few counts support this clone. The chain joins TRBV7-9 to TRBJ1-5; D possibly corresponds to TRBD1 (6 bases). The V gene lost 4 bases and the J gene lost 7 bases, with 11 bases spanning the gap. Germline V lookup: CDR1 SEHNR, CDR2 FQNEAQ (reference sequence). The CDR3 is 13 residues long. The CDR3 sequence is CASSSGQKQPQHF. DNA for the CDR3: TGTGCCAGCAGCTCGGGACAAAAACAGCCCCAGCATTTT.

The chain employs TRBV25-1 and TRBJ1-1; D gene unclear. Looked up from germline, CDR1 is MGHDK and CDR2 is SYGVNS. This CDR3 has 15 amino acids. Trimming stripped 7 bases from V and 0 bases from J, with 15 bases between. The chain's CDR3 is CASTASRKLNTEAFF. The CDR3, as DNA: TGTGCCAGCACCGCCTCCAGAAAGTTGAACACTGAAGCTTTCTTT.

V gene TRBV10-2 combines with J gene TRBJ2-7; 8 bases are a match to TRBD2. V trimming: 10 bases; J trimming: 3 bases; junction bases outside the gene matches: 11. The germline V gene has CDR1 WSHSY and CDR2 SAAADI. The CDR3 totals 14 residues. CDR3 nucleotide sequence: TGCGCCACGTTAGCGGGACGGGGTATCTACGAGCAGTACTTC. Its translation is CATLAGRGIYEQYF.

The J gene is TRBJ2-7, the V gene TRBV9; either TRBD1 or TRBD2 may supply D (6 bases each). CDR1 and CDR2 (germline): SGDLS, YYNGEE. CDR3 size: 13 residues. Deletions cut 6 bases from V and 5 bases from J, with 15 bases between. The CDR3 spells CASTRTGAHEQYF. CDR3 nucleotide sequence: TGTGCCAGCACCCGGACGGGGGCCCACGAGCAGTACTTC.

The gene calls are TRBV7-9 and TRBJ2-1, with 10 bases lining up with TRBD2. The germline gives CDR1 SEHNR, CDR2 FQNEAQ (reference sequence). The V gene end was trimmed by 5 bases and the J gene end by 0 bases; junction bases not matched to a gene: 1. CDR3 length equals 15 residues. The CDR3 is CASSPSGSSYNEQFF. CDR3 nucleotides: TGTGCCAGCAGCCCTAGCGGGAGCTCCTACAATGAGCAGTTCTTC. Using reference TRBV7-9 and TRBJ2-1 for the parts outside the CDR3, the full variable domain is DTGVSQNPRHKITKRGQNVTFRCDPISEHNRLYWYRQTLGQGPEFLTYFQNEAQLEKSRLLSDRFSAERPKGSFSTLEIQRTEQGDSAMYLCASSPSGSSYNEQFFGPGTRLTVL.

This clone has only one observation. The rearrangement uses TRBV5-1 and TRBJ2-6; TRBD2 aligns across 9 bases. CDR1 is SGHRS and CDR2 is YFSETQ in the germline V gene. This CDR3 has 19 residues. The V segment lost 4 bases and the J segment 1 base; nucleotides outside the gene matches: 12. CDR3 residues: CASSPREAGGSSGANVLTF. CDR3 DNA sequence: TGCGCCAGCAGCCCTAGGGAAGCGGGAGGTTCATCTGGGGCCAACGTCCTGACTTTC.

The chain couples TRBV19 to TRBJ2-7, with unresolved D. Germline V gene lookup returns CDR1 LNHDA and CDR2 SQIVND (reference sequence). Deletions cut 3 bases from V and 6 bases from J, with 6 bases between. The CDR3 loop spans 11 amino acids. The CDR3 loop is CASSMKSEQYF. The CDR3 region has the DNA TGTGCCAGTAGTATGAAGAGCGAGCAGTACTTC.

The genes are TRBV2 and TRBJ1-6, with 10 bases lining up with TRBD1. This CDR3 has 14 residues. Trimming cost V 3 bases and J 13 bases; bases outside gene matches: 6. CDR1 and CDR2 (germline): SNHLY, FYNNEI. The CDR3 nucleotides read TGTGCCAGCAGTGATGGACAGGGGGTATTTCCCCTCCACTTT. This translates into CASSDGQGVFPLHF.

This clone is termed large (0.1 to 1%). This chain links TRBV13 with TRBJ2-7, with D possibly TRBD2 on 6 matching bases. The ends were cut back, 5 bases at V and 2 bases at J, with 10 bases in the middle. Germline CDR1 reads PRHDT; CDR2 reads FYEKMQ (reference sequence). This CDR3 spans 13 amino acids. The CDR3 sequence: CASSIRGTYEQYF. In nucleotides, the CDR3 is TGTGCCAGCAGCATCCGGGGGACCTACGAGCAGTACTTC.

The chain links TRBV19 to TRBJ1-2, with D unresolved. This CDR3 has 15 amino acids. Deletions cut 5 bases from V and 3 bases from J, with 16 bases between. Germline CDR1 LNHDA, CDR2 SQIVND (reference sequence). This chain's CDR3 is CASSAESGRDYGYTF. CDR3 in DNA: TGTGCCAGTAGTGCGGAGTCCGGCCGGGACTATGGCTACACCTTC.

The rearrangement joins TRBV11-2 to TRBJ2-2, with unresolved D. Germline V lookup: CDR1 SGHAT, CDR2 FQNNGV. V was shortened by 4 bases and J by 7 bases, with 13 bases between the two germline ends. The CDR3 spans 14 residues. The CDR3 DNA reads as TGTGCCAGCAGCTCCCATCACCGCGACGGGGAGCTGTTTTTT. Its translation: CASSSHHRDGELFF.

Regarding this clone: An end of the junction differs from the germline gene, which may be a read error. The chain is built from TRBV5-4 and TRBJ2-3; no clear D gene. Germline V gene data show CDR1 as SGHNT and CDR2 as YYREEE (reference sequence). This CDR3 comprises 14 residues. The CDR3 protein is CASTLSGGRDTQYF. In nucleotides, the CDR3 is TGTGCCAGCACCTTGTCGGGCGGAAGGGATACGCAGTATTTT.

This chain links TRBV27 with TRBJ1-2, with 7 bases identical to TRBD1. CDR1 MNHEY and CDR2 SMNVEV come from the germline V gene (reference sequence). The CDR3 covers 15 residues. With 5 bases clipped from V and 0 bases from J, the junction kept 6 bases outside the gene matches. The CDR3, as DNA: TGTGCCAGCAGTCCGAGGGACAGACCTAACTATGGCTACACCTTC. Its protein product is CASSPRDRPNYGYTF.

The J gene is TRBJ2-5, the V gene TRBV2; D perhaps matches TRBD2 (5 bases). This CDR3 contains 14 residues. CDR1 is SNHLY and CDR2 is FYNNEI in the germline V gene. Trimming cost V 5 bases and J 5 bases, with 15 bases left between them. CDR3 nucleotide sequence: TGTGCCAGCAGTTTTCGGGGATATGGCGAGACCCAGTACTTC. Encoded protein: CASSFRGYGETQYF.

This clone was seen a single time. J is TRBJ1-1 and V is TRBV7-9; no clear D. V lost 1 base to trimming and J lost 5 bases, with 5 bases between them. The CDR3 consists of 12 residues. CDR1 and CDR2 from the germline V gene are SEHNR and FQNEAQ (reference sequence). The CDR3 DNA is TGTGCCAGCAGCTTAGGAGAAACTGAAGCTTTCTTT. Its translation: CASSLGETEAFF.

Concerning this clone: This may arise from a read error, as a much more abundant clone is one base away. The gene calls are TRBV15 and TRBJ2-7; tentative D call: TRBD1 (8 bases). The CDR3 totals 14 residues. Looked up from germline, CDR1 is LNHNV and CDR2 is YYDKDF (reference sequence). Trimming left V 2 bases short and J 8 bases short, with 16 bases between. The CDR3 loop reads CATSRPGQGGQQYF. The CDR3 bases are TGTGCCACCAGCAGACCCGGACAGGGAGGGCAGCAGTACTTC.